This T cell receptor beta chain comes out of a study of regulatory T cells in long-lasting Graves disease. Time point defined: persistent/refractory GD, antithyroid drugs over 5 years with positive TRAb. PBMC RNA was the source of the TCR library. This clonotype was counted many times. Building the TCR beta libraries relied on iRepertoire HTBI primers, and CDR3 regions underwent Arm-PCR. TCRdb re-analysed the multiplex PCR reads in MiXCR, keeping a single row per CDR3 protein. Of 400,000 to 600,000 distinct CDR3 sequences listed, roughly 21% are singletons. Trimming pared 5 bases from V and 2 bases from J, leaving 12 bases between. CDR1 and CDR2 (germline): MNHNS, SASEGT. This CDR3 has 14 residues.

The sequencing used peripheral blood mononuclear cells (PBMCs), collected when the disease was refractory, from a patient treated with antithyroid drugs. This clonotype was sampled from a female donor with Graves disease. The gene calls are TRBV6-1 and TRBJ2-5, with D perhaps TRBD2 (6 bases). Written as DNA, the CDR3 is TGTGCCAGCAGTCGGGACTCCGGACAAGAGACCCAGTACTTC. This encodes CASSRDSGQETQYF.